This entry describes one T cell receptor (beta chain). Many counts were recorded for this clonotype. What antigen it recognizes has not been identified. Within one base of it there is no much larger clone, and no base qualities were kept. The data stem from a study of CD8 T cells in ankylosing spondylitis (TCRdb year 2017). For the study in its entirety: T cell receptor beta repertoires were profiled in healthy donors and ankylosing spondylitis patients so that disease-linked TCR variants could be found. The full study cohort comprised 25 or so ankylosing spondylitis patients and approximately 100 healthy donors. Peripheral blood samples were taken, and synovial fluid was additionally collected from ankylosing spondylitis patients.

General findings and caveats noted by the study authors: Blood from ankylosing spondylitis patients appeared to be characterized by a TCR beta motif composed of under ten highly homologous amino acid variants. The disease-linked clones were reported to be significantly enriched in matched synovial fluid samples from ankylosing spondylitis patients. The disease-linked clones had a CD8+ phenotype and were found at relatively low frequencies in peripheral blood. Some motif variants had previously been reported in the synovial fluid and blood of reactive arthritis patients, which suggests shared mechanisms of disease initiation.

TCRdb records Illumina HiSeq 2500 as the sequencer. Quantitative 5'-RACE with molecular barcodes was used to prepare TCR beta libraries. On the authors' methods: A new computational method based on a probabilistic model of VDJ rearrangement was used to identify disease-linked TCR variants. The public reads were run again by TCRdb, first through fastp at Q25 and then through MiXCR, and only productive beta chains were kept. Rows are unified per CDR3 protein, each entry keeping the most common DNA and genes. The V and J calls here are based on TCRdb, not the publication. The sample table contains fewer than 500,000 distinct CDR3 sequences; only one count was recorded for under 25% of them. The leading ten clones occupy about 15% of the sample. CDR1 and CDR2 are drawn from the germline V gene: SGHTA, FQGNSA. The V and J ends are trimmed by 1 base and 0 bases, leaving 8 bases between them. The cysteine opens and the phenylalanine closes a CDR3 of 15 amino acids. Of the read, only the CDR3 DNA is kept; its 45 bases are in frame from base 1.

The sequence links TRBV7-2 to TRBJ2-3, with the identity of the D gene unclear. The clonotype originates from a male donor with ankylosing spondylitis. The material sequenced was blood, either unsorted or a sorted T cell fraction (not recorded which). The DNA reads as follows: TGTGCCAGCAGCTTAGGTGGAGCTAGCACAGATACGCAGTATTTT. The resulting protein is CASSLGGASTDTQYF.